The next 10 T cell receptor beta chains were all read from a single sample in a study of follicular helper T cells after annual influenza vaccination. Specified time point: 2014-2015 season, 7 days after vaccination. This table comes from immunoSEQ multiplex PCR, and its TCRdb copy is limited to in-frame clones, with some not included. The sample has fewer than 11,000 clones, around 86% seen once; the top ten hold 0.77%. Material: CXCR5- memory CD4+ T cells sorted from blood, obtained 7 days after influenza vaccination. These receptor sequences come from an adult who received the influenza vaccine.

This clone has a handful of counts. The CDR3 coding sequence is TGTGCCAGCAGTCCATCGGTCTCGAGGAACAATCAGCCCCAGCATTTT. Amino acid sequence: CASSPSVSRNNQPQHF. The V call is TRBV27, the J call TRBJ1-5, with D unresolved. The germline CDR1 and CDR2 sequences are MNHEY and SMNVEV (reference sequence). This CDR3 spans 16 amino acids. The V end lost 5 bases, the J end lost 3 bases, and 17 bases lay between the germline ends.

The chain carries TRBV2 and TRBJ2-5; 8 bases align to TRBD1. The junction had 1 base not matched to a gene; V was cut back by 4 bases and J by 0 bases. Germline assignment: CDR1 SNHLY and CDR2 FYNNEI. This CDR3 contains 14 residues. DNA of the CDR3: TGTGCCAGCAGTGGGACAGGGTACCAAGAGACCCAGTACTTC. It yields the protein CASSGTGYQETQYF.

This chain links TRBV6-1 with TRBJ2-3; TRBD2 matches 9 bases. The V segment lost 2 bases and the J segment 2 bases; nucleotides outside the gene matches: 5. Looked up from germline, CDR1 is MNHNS and CDR2 is SASEGT. This CDR3 comprises 16 residues. CDR3 sequence: CASSEQAGGYTDTQYF. DNA of the CDR3: TGTGCCAGCAGTGAACAAGCGGGGGGATACACAGATACGCAGTATTTT.

The J gene is TRBJ1-1, the V gene TRBV9; no firm D call. The CDR3 is made up of 14 amino acids. In germline, CDR1 is SGDLS, CDR2 YYNGEE. Trimming cost V 0 bases and J 8 bases, with 14 bases left between them. The CDR3 loop reads CASSVGSLGREAFF. The CDR3 bases are TGTGCCAGCAGCGTAGGGTCTTTGGGCAGGGAAGCTTTCTTT. The full variable domain, rest sourced from reference TRBV9 and TRBJ1-1, is DSGVTQTPKHLITATGQRVTLRCSPRSGDLSVYWYQQSLDQGLQFLIQYYNGEERAKGNILERFSAQQFPDLHSELNLSSLELGDSALYFCASSVGSLGREAFFGQGTRLTVV.

V is TRBV7-2 and J is TRBJ1-1; D remains unclear. Per germline, CDR1 SGHTA and CDR2 FQGNSA. This CDR3 region has 13 residues. The V end lost 1 base, the J end lost 1 base, and 4 bases lay between the germline ends. The CDR3: CASSLVQNTEAFF. The DNA of the CDR3 is TGTGCCAGCAGCTTAGTACAGAACACTGAAGCTTTCTTT.

This CDR3 is CASSVGSNTEAFF. DNA of the CDR3: TGTGCCAGCAGCGTAGGCTCGAACACTGAAGCTTTCTTT. V usage is TRBV9 and J usage is TRBJ1-1; D is unresolved. Germline V CDR1 and CDR2: SGDLS, YYNGEE. The CDR3 spans 13 residues. With 0 bases removed from V and 1 base from J, the gap between germline ends came to 4 bases.

This rearrangement joins TRBV5-1 to TRBJ2-7; D might be TRBD1 or TRBD2, each matching 5 bases. V lost 0 bases and J 4 bases, leaving 14 bases between the germline ends. Per germline, CDR1 SGHRS and CDR2 YFSETQ. The CDR3 consists of 15 residues. CDR3: CASSLAGTEIYEQYF. In nucleotides, the CDR3 is TGCGCCAGCAGCTTGGCCGGGACGGAAATATACGAGCAGTACTTC.

This chain connects TRBV4-2 to TRBJ2-5, with 12 bases fitting TRBD2. The CDR3 sequence is 16 residues long. With V trimmed by 1 base and J by 5 bases, 5 bases remained unmatched. CDR1 is LGHNA, CDR2 YNFKEQ, per germline. The CDR3 coding sequence is TGTGCCAGCAGCCAAGGGGGGACTAGCGGGCGGGAGACCCAGTACTTC. Its protein product is CASSQGGTSGRETQYF.

The chain couples TRBV7-2 to TRBJ2-7, with D hard to call. The CDR3 spans 13 residues. Trimming cost V 9 bases and J 2 bases, with 14 bases left between them. Germline V CDR1 and CDR2: SGHTA, FQGNSA. The CDR3 coding sequence is TGTGCCAGTCAACAAGGACCAGCCTACGAGCAGTACTTC. It is translated as CASQQGPAYEQYF.

This chain links TRBV2 with TRBJ1-2; weak D call: TRBD1 (6 bases). The CDR3 runs to 13 residues. V lost 5 bases, J lost 8 bases, and 15 bases lay in between. CDR1 is SNHLY, CDR2 FYNNEI, per germline. CDR3 nucleotide sequence: TGTGCCAGCAGTCCTACAGGGTCCGGAGGCTACACCTTC. Its translation: CASSPTGSGGYTF. The full variable domain, with the rest looked up from reference TRBV2 and TRBJ1-2, is EPEVTQTPSHQVTQMGQEVILRCVPISNHLYFYWYRQILGQKVEFLVSFYNNEISEKSEIFDDQFSVERPDGSNFTLKIRSTKLEDSAMYFCASSPTGSGGYTFGSGTRLTVV.